The 9 T cell receptor beta chains listed next were all sequenced from one sample in a study of blood T cell repertoires in COVID-19. This table comes from immunoSEQ multiplex PCR, and its TCRdb copy is limited to in-frame clones, with some not included. The sample includes around 250,000 clones, around 80% of them seen just once. Sequenced input: peripheral blood. The receptors were sampled from a man aged 40-50 years with active or convalescent COVID-19.

This chain joins TRBV5-6 and TRBJ1-2, with 8 bases that match TRBD1. The CDR3 extends over 15 amino acids. With V trimmed by 4 bases and J by 4 bases, 9 bases remained unmatched. Germline values: CDR1 SGHDT, CDR2 YYEEEE. CDR3 coding DNA: TGTGCCAGCAGCGTTGACAGGGGTACGGGCTATGGCTACACCTTC. Translated: CASSVDRGTGYGYTF.

V and J are TRBV29-1 and TRBJ1-2; TRBD1 matches 10 bases. CDR3 length: 13 amino acids. V lost 0 bases, J lost 13 bases, and 8 bases stayed unmatched. Germline CDR1 reads SQVTM; CDR2 reads ANQGSEA. In DNA, the CDR3 is TGCAGCGTTGAAGATCCCTGGGACAGGGGAAGCACCTTC. It is translated as CSVEDPWDRGSTF.

The chain has TRBV25-1 and TRBJ1-1; D is possibly TRBD1 (5 bases). Trimming pared 5 bases from V and 8 bases from J, leaving 21 bases between. This CDR3 is 15 amino acids long. Germline V gene lookup returns CDR1 MGHDK and CDR2 SYGVNS. CDR3 nucleotide sequence: TGTGCCAGCAGTATCGATGCATCCTGGCAGGGCGAAGCTTTCTTT. Its protein is CASSIDASWQGEAFF.

This chain links TRBV5-6 with TRBJ2-2; D ambiguous. V lost 2 bases to trimming and J lost 4 bases, with 6 bases between them. The CDR3 covers 13 residues. The germline V gene encodes CDR1 SGHDT and CDR2 YYEEEE. In DNA form, the CDR3 reads TGTGCCAGCAGCTTTGGCTTCACCGGGGAGCTGTTTTTT. Its protein product is CASSFGFTGELFF.

This clone appeared a single time. This chain joins TRBV25-1 and TRBJ1-2, with D maybe TRBD1 (6 bases). CDR3 size: 13 residues. Germline CDR1 and CDR2: MGHDK and SYGVNS. Trimming took 4 bases from V and 7 from J, leaving 13 bases between them. The CDR3 DNA reads as TGTGCCAGCAGTGTTCGGGGGGCGCTTGGCTACACCTTC. It specifies CASSVRGALGYTF.

CDR3 in amino acids: CASRRNQGNTEAFF. The CDR3 DNA reads TGTGCCAGCAGGAGGAACCAGGGGAACACTGAAGCTTTCTTT. The chain recombines TRBV6-5 with TRBJ1-1; perhaps TRBD1 as D (5 bases). CDR1 is MNHEY, CDR2 SVGAGI, per germline. The V and J ends lost 6 bases and 1 base respectively, with 12 bases between them. The CDR3 loop spans 14 amino acids.

A single count supports this clone. This sequence joins TRBV18 and TRBJ1-1; the D gene is possibly TRBD1 (5 bases). The V gene lost 3 bases and the J gene lost 1 base, with 12 bases spanning the gap. CDR1 and CDR2 (germline): KGHSH, LQKENI. The CDR3 consists of 15 residues. The CDR3 is CASSPVGLTNTEAFF. As DNA, the CDR3 is TGTGCCAGCTCACCCGTGGGACTGACGAACACTGAAGCTTTCTTT.

The sample holds a few counts of this clone. Additional DNA sequences in this sample encode the identical CDR3. The rearrangement joins TRBV5-1 to TRBJ2-3, with 9 bases fitting TRBD1. Germline V gene sequence: CDR1 SGHRS, CDR2 YFSETQ. V lost 0 bases to trimming and J lost 4 bases; unmatched junction nucleotides: 0. CDR3 length: 14 amino acids. CDR3: CASSLGQGADTQYF. CDR3 sequence (DNA): TGCGCCAGCAGCTTGGGACAGGGGGCAGATACGCAGTATTTT.

The chain joins TRBV29-1 to TRBJ1-3; 11 bases match TRBD1. J lost 4 bases, V lost 4 bases, and 12 bases had no gene match. This CDR3 is 17 amino acids long. In germline, CDR1 is SQVTM, CDR2 ANQGSEA. Here the CDR3 DNA reads TGCAGCGTTGGAGGGTCGGGGACAGGGGGGAACGGAAACACCATATATTTT. It codes for CSVGGSGTGGNGNTIYF.